This TCR beta chain was documented in a study of blood T cells in healthy people across ages. Using a J-beta primer mix together with a sample-barcoded 5' primer, a second PCR was run for roughly 6 to 11 cycles. Each CDR3 protein is one row after TCRdb ran MiXCR on the 5' RACE reads. In the table there are hundreds of thousands of distinct CDR3 sequences, 20% to 30% of which are singletons. The CDR3 totals 19 residues. CDR1 and CDR2 (germline): LGHNA, YSLEER. The V gene end was trimmed by 1 base and the J gene end by 2 bases; junction bases not matched to a gene: 11. These records were also assigned to another study, of T cells of mothers and their children. That investigation notes: A few mothers and their six children, all healthy Caucasians, donated.

The receptor's source is a boy aged 5 to 17 in good health. The chain links TRBV4-3 to TRBJ2-6; 7 bases match TRBD2. Sequencing was performed on blood. Here the CDR3 reads CASSQVLGEGAPGANVLTF. The CDR3 DNA reads as TGCGCCAGCAGCCAAGTCCTAGGGGAGGGTGCTCCTGGGGCCAACGTCCTGACTTTC.